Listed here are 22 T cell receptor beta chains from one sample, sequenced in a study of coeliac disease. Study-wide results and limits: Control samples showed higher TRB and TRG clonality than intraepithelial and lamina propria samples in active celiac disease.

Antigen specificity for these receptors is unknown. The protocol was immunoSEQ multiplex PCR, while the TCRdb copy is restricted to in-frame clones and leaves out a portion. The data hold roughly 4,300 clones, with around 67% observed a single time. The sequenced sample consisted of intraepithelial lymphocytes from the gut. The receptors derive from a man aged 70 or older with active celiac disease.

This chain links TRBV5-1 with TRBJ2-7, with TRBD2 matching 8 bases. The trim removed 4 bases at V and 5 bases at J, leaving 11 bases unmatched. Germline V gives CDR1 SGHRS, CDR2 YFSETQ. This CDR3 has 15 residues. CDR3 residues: CASSIGLAATNEQYF. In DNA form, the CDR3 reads TGCGCCAGCAGCATAGGACTAGCAGCGACAAACGAGCAGTACTTC.

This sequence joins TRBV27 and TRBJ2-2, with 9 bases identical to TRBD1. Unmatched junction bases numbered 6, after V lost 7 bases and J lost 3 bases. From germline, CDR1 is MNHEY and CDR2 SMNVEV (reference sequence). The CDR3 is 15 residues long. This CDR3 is CASKRGQGDTGELFF. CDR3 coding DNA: TGTGCCAGCAAGCGGGGACAGGGCGACACCGGGGAGCTGTTTTTT.

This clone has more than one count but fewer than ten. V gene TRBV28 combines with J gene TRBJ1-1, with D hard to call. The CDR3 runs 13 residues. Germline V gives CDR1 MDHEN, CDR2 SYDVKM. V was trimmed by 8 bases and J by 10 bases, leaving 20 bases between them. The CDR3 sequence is CASREGPTEGAFF. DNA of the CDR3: TGTGCCAGCCGCGAGGGCCCGACCGAGGGAGCTTTCTTT.

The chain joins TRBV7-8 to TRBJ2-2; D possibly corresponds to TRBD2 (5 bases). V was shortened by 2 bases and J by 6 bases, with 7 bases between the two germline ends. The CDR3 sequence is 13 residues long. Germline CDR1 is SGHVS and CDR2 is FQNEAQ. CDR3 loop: CASSLLGAGELFF. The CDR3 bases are TGTGCCAGCAGCTTATTGGGAGCCGGGGAGCTGTTTTTT. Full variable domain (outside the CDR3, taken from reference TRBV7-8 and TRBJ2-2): GAGVSQSPRYKVAKRGQDVALRCDPISGHVSLFWYQQALGQGPEFLTYFQNEAQLDKSGLPSDRFFAERPEGSVSTLKIQRTQQEDSAVYLCASSLLGAGELFFGEGSRLTVL.

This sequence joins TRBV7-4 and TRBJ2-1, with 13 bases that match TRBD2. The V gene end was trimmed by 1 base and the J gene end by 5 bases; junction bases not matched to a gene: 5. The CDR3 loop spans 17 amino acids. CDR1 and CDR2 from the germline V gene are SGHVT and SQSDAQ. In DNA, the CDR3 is TGTGCCAGCAGCTTAGTAGTCGGGACTAGCGGGAACAATGAGCAGTTCTTC. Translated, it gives CASSLVVGTSGNNEQFF.

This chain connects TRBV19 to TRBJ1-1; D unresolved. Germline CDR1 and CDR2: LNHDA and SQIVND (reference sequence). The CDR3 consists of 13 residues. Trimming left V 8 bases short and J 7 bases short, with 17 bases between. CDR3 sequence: CASSQRAGFEAFF. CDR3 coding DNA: TGTGCCAGTTCCCAAAGGGCGGGGTTTGAAGCTTTCTTT.

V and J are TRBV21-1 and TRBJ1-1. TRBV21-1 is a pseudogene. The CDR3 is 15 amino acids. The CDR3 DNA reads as TGTGCCAGCAGCAAAGGTCGAGTTGCGGGGACTGAAGCTTTCTTT. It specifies CASSKGRVAGTEAFF.

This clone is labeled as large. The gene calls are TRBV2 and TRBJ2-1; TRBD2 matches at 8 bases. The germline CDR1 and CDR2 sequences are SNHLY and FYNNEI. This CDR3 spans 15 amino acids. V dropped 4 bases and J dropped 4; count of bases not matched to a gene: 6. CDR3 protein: CASSVILAGYNEQFF. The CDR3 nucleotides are TGTGCCAGCAGTGTGATCCTAGCGGGTTACAATGAGCAGTTCTTC.

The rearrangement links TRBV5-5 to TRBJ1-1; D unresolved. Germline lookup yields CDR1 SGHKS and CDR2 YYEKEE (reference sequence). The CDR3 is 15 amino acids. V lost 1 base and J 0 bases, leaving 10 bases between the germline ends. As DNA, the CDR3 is TGTGCCAGCAGCTTGAATGGAGGGTTGAACACTGAAGCTTTCTTT. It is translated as CASSLNGGLNTEAFF.

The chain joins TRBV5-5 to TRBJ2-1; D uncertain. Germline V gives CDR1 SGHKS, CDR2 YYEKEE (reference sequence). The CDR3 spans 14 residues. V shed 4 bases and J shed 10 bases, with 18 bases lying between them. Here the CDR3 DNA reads TGTGCCAGCAGCCCTACGTGGAGCCAGCCCGAGCAGTTCTTC. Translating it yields CASSPTWSQPEQFF.

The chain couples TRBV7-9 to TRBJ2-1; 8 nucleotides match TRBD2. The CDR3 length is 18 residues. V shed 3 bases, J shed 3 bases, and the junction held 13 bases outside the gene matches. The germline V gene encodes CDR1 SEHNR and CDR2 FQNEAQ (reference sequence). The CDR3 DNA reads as TGTGCCAGCAGCTTGAGGGCCGGGGAGCGGGAGTTCTACAATGAGCAGTTCTTC. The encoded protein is CASSLRAGEREFYNEQFF.

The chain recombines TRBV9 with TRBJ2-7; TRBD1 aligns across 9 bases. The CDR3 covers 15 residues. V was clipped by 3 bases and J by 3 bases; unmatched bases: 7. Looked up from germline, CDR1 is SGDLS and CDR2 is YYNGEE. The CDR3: CASSASGTGFYEQYF. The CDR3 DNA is TGTGCCAGCAGCGCGTCCGGGACAGGGTTCTACGAGCAGTACTTC. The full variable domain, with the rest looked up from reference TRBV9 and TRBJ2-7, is DSGVTQTPKHLITATGQRVTLRCSPRSGDLSVYWYQQSLDQGLQFLIQYYNGEERAKGNILERFSAQQFPDLHSELNLSSLELGDSALYFCASSASGTGFYEQYFGPGTRLTVT.

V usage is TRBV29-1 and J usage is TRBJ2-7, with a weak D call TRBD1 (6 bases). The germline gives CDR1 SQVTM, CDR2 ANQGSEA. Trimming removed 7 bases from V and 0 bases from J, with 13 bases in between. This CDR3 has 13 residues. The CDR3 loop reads CSAMGDNSYEQYF. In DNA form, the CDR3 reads TGCAGCGCGATGGGGGACAACTCCTACGAGCAGTACTTC.

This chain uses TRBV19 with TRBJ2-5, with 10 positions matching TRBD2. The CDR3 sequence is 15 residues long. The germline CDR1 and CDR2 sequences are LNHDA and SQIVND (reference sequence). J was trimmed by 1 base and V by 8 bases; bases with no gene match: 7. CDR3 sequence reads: CASQRSGGIQETQYF. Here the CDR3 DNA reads TGTGCCAGTCAGCGTAGCGGGGGGATCCAAGAGACCCAGTACTTC.

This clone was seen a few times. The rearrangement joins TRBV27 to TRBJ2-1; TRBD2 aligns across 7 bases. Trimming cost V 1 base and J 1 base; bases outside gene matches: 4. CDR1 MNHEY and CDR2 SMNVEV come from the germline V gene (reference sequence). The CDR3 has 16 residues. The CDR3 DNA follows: TGTGCCAGCAGTTTATGGGGGGAGGGATCCTACAATGAGCAGTTCTTC. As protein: CASSLWGEGSYNEQFF.

CDR3: CATSRDRASGANVLTF. The CDR3 bases are TGTGCCACCAGCAGAGATCGAGCCTCTGGGGCCAACGTCCTGACTTTC. The gene calls are TRBV15 and TRBJ2-6; the D is unclear. V lost 0 bases and J lost 0, with 6 bases in between. This CDR3 contains 16 residues. Germline lookup yields CDR1 LNHNV and CDR2 YYDKDF (reference sequence).

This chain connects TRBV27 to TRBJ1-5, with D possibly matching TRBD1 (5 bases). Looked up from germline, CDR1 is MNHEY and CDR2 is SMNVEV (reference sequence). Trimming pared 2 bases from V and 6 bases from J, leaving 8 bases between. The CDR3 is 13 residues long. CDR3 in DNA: TGTGCCAGCAGTTTACAGGGTGGTCAGCCCCAGCATTTT. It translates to CASSLQGGQPQHF.

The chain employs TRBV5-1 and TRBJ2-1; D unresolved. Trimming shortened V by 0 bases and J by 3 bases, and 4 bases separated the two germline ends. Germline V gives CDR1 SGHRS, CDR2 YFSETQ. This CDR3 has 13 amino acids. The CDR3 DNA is TGCGCCAGCAGCTTGGACGGCTACAATGAGCAGTTCTTC. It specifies CASSLDGYNEQFF.

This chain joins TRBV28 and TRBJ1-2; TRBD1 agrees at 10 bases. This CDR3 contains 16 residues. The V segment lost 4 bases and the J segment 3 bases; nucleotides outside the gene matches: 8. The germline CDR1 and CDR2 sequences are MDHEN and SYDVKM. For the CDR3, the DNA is TGTGCCAGCAGTTCCCATAAGACAGGGGGCGACTATGGCTACACCTTC. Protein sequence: CASSSHKTGGDYGYTF.

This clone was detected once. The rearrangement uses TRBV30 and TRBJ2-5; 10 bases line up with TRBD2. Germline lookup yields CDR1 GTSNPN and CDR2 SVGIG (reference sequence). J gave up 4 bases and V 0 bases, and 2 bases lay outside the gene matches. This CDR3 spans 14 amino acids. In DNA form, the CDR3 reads TGTGCCTGGAGTGTAGTAGCGGGAGGAGAGACCCAGTACTTC. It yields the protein CAWSVVAGGETQYF.

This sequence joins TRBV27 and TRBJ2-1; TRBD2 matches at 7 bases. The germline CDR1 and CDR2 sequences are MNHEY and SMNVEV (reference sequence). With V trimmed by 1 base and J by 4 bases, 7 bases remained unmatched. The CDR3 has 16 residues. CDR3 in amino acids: CASSLWVGGTYNEQFF. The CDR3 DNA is TGTGCCAGCAGTTTATGGGTCGGGGGGACTTACAATGAGCAGTTCTTC.

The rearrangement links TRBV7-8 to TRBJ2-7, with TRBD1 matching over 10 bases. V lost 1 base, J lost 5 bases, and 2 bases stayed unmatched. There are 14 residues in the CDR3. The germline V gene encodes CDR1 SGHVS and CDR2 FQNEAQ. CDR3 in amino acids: CASSLGGQGDEQYF. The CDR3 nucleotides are TGTGCCAGCAGCTTAGGCGGACAGGGGGACGAGCAGTACTTC. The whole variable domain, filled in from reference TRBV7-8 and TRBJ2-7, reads GAGVSQSPRYKVAKRGQDVALRCDPISGHVSLFWYQQALGQGPEFLTYFQNEAQLDKSGLPSDRFFAERPEGSVSTLKIQRTQQEDSAVYLCASSLGGQGDEQYFGPGTRLTVT.